One sample yielded the 18 T cell receptor beta chains listed below, sequenced in a study of T cell repertoires in cytomegalovirus infection. TCRdb independently ran MiXCR on the reads; one entry per CDR3 protein. The table lists about 89,000 distinct CDR3 sequences, 25% to 30% of them singletons. The antigens of these receptors remain unknown. The sequencing used CD8+ T cells from cultured PBMCs, collected from culture after CMV antigen stimulation. These receptors all come from a human donor in good health (CMV status not recorded). Some clones in this sample may be carry-over from other donors' samples.

This clonotype was counted a few times. The J gene is TRBJ1-1, the V gene TRBV6-5, with D possibly matching TRBD1 (5 bases). The germline gives CDR1 MNHEY, CDR2 SVGAGI. V was trimmed by 6 bases and J by 1 base, leaving 9 bases between them. There are 13 residues in the CDR3. Here the CDR3 DNA reads TGTGCCAGCAGAACTGGGGGGAACACTGAAGCTTTCTTT. Translating it yields CASRTGGNTEAFF.

This clonotype was found a few times. The CDR3 region is CASRTIYRATVMNTEAFF. The CDR3 bases are TGTGCCAGCAGGACGATATACAGGGCTACTGTCATGAACACTGAAGCTTTCTTT. V gene TRBV2 combines with J gene TRBJ1-1; TRBD1 might be the D (6 bases). The CDR3 has 18 amino acids. Germline lookup yields CDR1 SNHLY and CDR2 FYNNEI. The V and J ends lost 6 bases and 0 bases respectively, with 23 bases between them.

V usage is TRBV9 and J usage is TRBJ2-1; D remains unclear. This CDR3 region has 11 residues. Trimming took off 0 bases at V and 10 bases at J, with 5 bases between the two ends. Germline loops: CDR1 SGDLS, CDR2 YYNGEE. In DNA, the CDR3 is TGTGCCAGCAGCGTAGCTGGAGAGCAGTTCTTC. Its protein is CASSVAGEQFF.

The CDR3 reads CSALTGLNTEAFF. In DNA, the CDR3 is TGCAGCGCATTGACAGGGTTGAACACTGAAGCTTTCTTT. V and J are TRBV29-1 and TRBJ1-1; TRBD1 matches 7 bases. The V segment lost 7 bases and the J segment 0 bases; nucleotides outside the gene matches: 5. This CDR3 has 13 residues. CDR1 SQVTM and CDR2 ANQGSEA come from the germline V gene. The full variable domain, completed using reference TRBV29-1 and TRBJ1-1, is SAVISQKPSRDICQRGTSLTIQCQVDSQVTMMFWYRQQPGQSLTLIATANQGSEATYESGFVIDKFPISRPNLTFSTLTVSNMSPEDSSIYLCSALTGLNTEAFFGQGTRLTVV.

The CDR3 DNA is TGCGCCAGCAGCTTGGATAGCGCGAGCTCCTACAATGAGCAGTTCTTC. It is translated as CASSLDSASSYNEQFF. J is TRBJ2-1 and V is TRBV5-1; a weak D match, TRBD2 (5 bases). V lost 0 bases and J lost 0, with 10 bases in between. This CDR3 comprises 16 residues. Germline assignment: CDR1 SGHRS and CDR2 YFSETQ.

The rearrangement uses TRBV5-1 and TRBJ2-3, with TRBD1 identical over 7 bases. This CDR3 contains 15 residues. J lost 0 bases, V lost 4 bases, and 5 bases had no gene match. The germline V gene encodes CDR1 SGHRS and CDR2 YFSETQ. CDR3 nucleotides: TGCGCCAGCAGCCCCGGACAGGAAAGCACAGATACGCAGTATTTT. This sequence encodes CASSPGQESTDTQYF.

The rearrangement links TRBV7-6 to TRBJ2-2; 9 nucleotides align to TRBD2. Germline lookup yields CDR1 SGHVS and CDR2 FNYEAQ. The V and J ends lost 3 bases and 7 bases, in that order; junction bases with no gene match: 9. The CDR3 is 16 amino acids. CDR3 residues: CASSLGGGASHGELFF. CDR3 nucleotides: TGTGCCAGCAGCTTGGGCGGGGGGGCCTCACACGGGGAGCTGTTTTTT.

V usage is TRBV5-4 and J usage is TRBJ2-7, with TRBD1 matching over 7 bases. Trimming at V came to 4 bases and at J to 0 bases, leaving 4 bases not matched to a gene. The V gene's germline CDR1 is SGHNT and CDR2 YYREEE (reference sequence). The CDR3 totals 14 residues. Written as DNA, the CDR3 is TGTGCCAGCAGCCAACAGGGGAGCTCCTACGAGCAGTACTTC. It specifies CASSQQGSSYEQYF. The full variable domain, in which reference TRBV5-4 and TRBJ2-7 provide the parts outside the CDR3, is ETGVTQSPTHLIKTRGQQVTLRCSSQSGHNTVSWYQQALGQGPQFIFQYYREEENGRGNFPPRFSGLQFPNYSSELNVNALELDDSALYLCASSQQGSSYEQYFGPGTRLTVT.

This chain connects TRBV11-2 to TRBJ1-1, with 9 bases aligning to TRBD1. V lost 5 bases to trimming and J lost 8 bases; unmatched junction nucleotides: 15. From germline, CDR1 is SGHAT and CDR2 FQNNGV. The CDR3 totals 16 residues. Written as DNA, the CDR3 is TGTGCCAGCAGCCCATGGACAGGGGCCGCCCTCCGGGAAGCTTTCTTT. Translation gives CASSPWTGAALREAFF.

The rearrangement uses TRBV9 and TRBJ2-7; 7 nucleotides line up with TRBD1. With 0 bases clipped from V and 3 bases from J, the junction kept 3 bases outside the gene matches. CDR1 and CDR2 (germline): SGDLS, YYNGEE. The CDR3 extends over 14 amino acids. CDR3 sequence reads: CASSVDQGDYEQYF. Here the CDR3 DNA reads TGTGCCAGCAGCGTAGACCAGGGGGACTACGAGCAGTACTTC.

The chain combines TRBV3-1 with TRBJ1-5; a weak D match, TRBD1 (5 bases). Germline V gene sequence: CDR1 LGHDT, CDR2 YNNKEL (reference sequence). The V gene lost 2 bases and the J gene lost 6 bases, with 8 bases spanning the gap. The CDR3 contains 13 residues. The CDR3 protein is CASSQTGGQPQHF. The CDR3, as DNA: TGTGCCAGCAGCCAAACAGGCGGTCAGCCCCAGCATTTT.

This clonotype was counted only a few times. The chain combines TRBV7-6 with TRBJ1-1; no firm D call. The V and J ends lost 0 bases and 6 bases respectively, with 5 bases between them. The CDR3 loop spans 12 amino acids. Germline values: CDR1 SGHVS, CDR2 FNYEAQ. DNA for the CDR3: TGTGCCAGCAGCTTAGCCCTTTCTGAAGCTTTCTTT. Its protein product is CASSLALSEAFF. The variable domain in full, with the rest retrieved from reference TRBV7-6 and TRBJ1-1, is GAGVSQSPRYKVTKRGQDVALRCDPISGHVSLYWYRQALGQGPEFLTYFNYEAQQDKSGLPNDRFSAERPEGSISTLTIQRTEQRDSAMYRCASSLALSEAFFGQGTRLTVV.

This clonotype was seen a few times. The rearrangement links TRBV18 to TRBJ1-3; D ambiguous. V was pared by 8 bases and J by 0 bases, with 8 bases between. Germline loops: CDR1 KGHSH, CDR2 LQKENI. This CDR3 has 13 residues. As DNA, the CDR3 is TGTGCCAGCACGACGGACTCTGGAAACACCATATATTTT. As protein: CASTTDSGNTIYF.

This clonotype occurred a few times. The chain uses TRBV12-3 or TRBV12-4 and TRBJ2-5, with D tentatively TRBD2 (6 bases). CDR3 size: 14 residues. The ends were cut back, 3 bases at V and 5 bases at J, with 13 bases in the middle. The CDR3 nucleotides read TGTGCCAGCAGTTTGGGACCTGGAGGGGAGACCCAGTACTTC. It codes for CASSLGPGGETQYF.

The table lists this clonotype with a few counts. V usage is TRBV9 and J usage is TRBJ2-7, with 11 bases lining up with TRBD2. V was clipped by 2 bases and J by 6 bases; unmatched bases: 4. The CDR3 has 14 residues. Germline V gene sequence: CDR1 SGDLS, CDR2 YYNGEE. Here the CDR3 reads CASSVTGTSGEQYF. The CDR3 DNA is TGTGCCAGCAGCGTGACCGGGACTAGCGGCGAGCAGTACTTC.

In its sample, this clonotype was seen a few times. The chain couples TRBV15 to TRBJ2-1; D may be TRBD1 (6 bases). This CDR3 comprises 15 residues. V lost 3 bases, J lost 10 bases, and 19 bases lay in between. Germline V gene lookup returns CDR1 LNHNV and CDR2 YYDKDF (reference sequence). CDR3 bases: TGTGCCACCAGCAGCCTGGACAGTCGAGTAGGAGAGCAGTTCTTC. Residues: CATSSLDSRVGEQFF.

The chain recombines TRBV6-2 or TRBV6-3 with TRBJ1-5, with D possibly matching TRBD1 (6 bases). V gave up 6 bases and J gave up 2 bases, with 17 bases separating them. The germline V gene has CDR1 MNHEY and CDR2 SVGEGT. This CDR3 has 16 residues. The CDR3 DNA follows: TGTGCCAGCAGCGGAGAAGGGACAAGTGGCAATCAGCCCCAGCATTTT. This encodes CASSGEGTSGNQPQHF.

In its sample, this clonotype was seen a few times. The V gene is TRBV7-8, the J gene TRBJ1-4; D remains unclear. This CDR3 contains 14 residues. CDR1 is SGHVS and CDR2 is FQNEAQ in the germline V gene. V gave up 1 base and J gave up 8 bases, with 11 bases separating them. This chain's CDR3 is CASSLGQGYEKLFF. The DNA for the CDR3 is TGTGCCAGCAGCTTAGGACAAGGGTACGAAAAACTGTTTTTT.